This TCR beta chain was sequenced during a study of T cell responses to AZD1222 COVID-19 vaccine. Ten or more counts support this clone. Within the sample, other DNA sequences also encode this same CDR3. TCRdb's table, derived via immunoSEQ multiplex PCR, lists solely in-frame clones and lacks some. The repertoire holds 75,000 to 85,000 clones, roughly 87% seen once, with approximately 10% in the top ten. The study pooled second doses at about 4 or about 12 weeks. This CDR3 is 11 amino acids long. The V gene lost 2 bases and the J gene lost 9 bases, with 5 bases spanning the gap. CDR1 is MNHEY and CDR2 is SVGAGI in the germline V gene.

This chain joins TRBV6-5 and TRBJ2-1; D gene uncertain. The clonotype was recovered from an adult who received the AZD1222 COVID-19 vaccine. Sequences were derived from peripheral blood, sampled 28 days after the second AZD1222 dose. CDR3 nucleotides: TGTGCCAGCAGTTACGGCGGTGAGCAGTTCTTC. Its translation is CASSYGGEQFF.